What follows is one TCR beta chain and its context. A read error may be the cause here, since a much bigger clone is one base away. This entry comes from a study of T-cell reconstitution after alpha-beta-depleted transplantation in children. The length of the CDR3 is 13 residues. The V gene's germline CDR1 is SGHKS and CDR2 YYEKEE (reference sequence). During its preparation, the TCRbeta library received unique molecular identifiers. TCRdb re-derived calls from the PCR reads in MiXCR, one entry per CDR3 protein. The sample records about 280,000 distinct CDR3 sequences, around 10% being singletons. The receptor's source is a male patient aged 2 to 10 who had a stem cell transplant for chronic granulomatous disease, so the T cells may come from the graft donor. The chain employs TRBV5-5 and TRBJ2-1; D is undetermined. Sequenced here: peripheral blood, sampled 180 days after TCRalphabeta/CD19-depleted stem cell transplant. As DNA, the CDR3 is TGTGCCATCAGCTTTGGCACTAACAATGAGCAGTTCTTC. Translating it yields CAISFGTNNEQFF. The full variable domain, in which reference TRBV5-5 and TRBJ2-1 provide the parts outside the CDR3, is DAGVTQSPTHLIKTRGQQVTLRCSPISGHKSVSWYQQVLGQGPQFIFQYYEKEERGRGNFPDRFSARQFPNYSSELNVNALLLGDSALYLCAISFGTNNEQFFGPGTRLTVL.